The 9 T cell receptor beta chains below come from one sample, sequenced in a study of OX40 agonist ivuxolimab in advanced cancers. Sequencing used immunoSEQ multiplex PCR; TCRdb keeps in-frame clones, though not all of them. Of about 62,000 clones listed, around 85% are singletons. The sample was CD4+ or CD8+ T cells sorted from blood, taken in a trial of the OX40 agonist ivuxolimab. The origin of the receptors is an adult with an advanced solid tumor such as melanoma, head and neck, liver or kidney cancer.

The V call is TRBV25-1, the J call TRBJ2-7; D is uncertain. Trimming removed 6 bases at V and 0 bases at J, with 18 bases between. Germline CDR1 and CDR2: MGHDK and SYGVNS. The CDR3 has 16 amino acids. The CDR3 region is CASSPVSGLSSYEQYF. The DNA of the CDR3 is TGTGCCAGCAGCCCCGTTTCAGGCCTGAGCTCCTACGAGCAGTACTTC.

This chain links TRBV9 with TRBJ2-3, with a possible D match to TRBD2 (7 bases). The CDR3 totals 15 residues. V was clipped by 4 bases and J by 3 bases, with 15 bases between them. Per the germline V gene, CDR1 is SGDLS and CDR2 is YYNGEE. The CDR3 sequence: CASSIEGGQTDTQYF. The CDR3 bases are TGTGCCAGCAGCATAGAGGGGGGGCAGACAGATACGCAGTATTTT.

The chain joins TRBV19 to TRBJ2-1; possibly TRBD2 for D (7 bases). The CDR3 totals 14 residues. Trimming took 10 bases from V and 2 from J, leaving 15 bases between them. Germline V gene sequence: CDR1 LNHDA, CDR2 SQIVND (reference sequence). CDR3 residues: CATQPGGPYNEQFF. DNA for the CDR3: TGTGCCACCCAGCCGGGGGGCCCCTACAATGAGCAGTTCTTC.

The table lists this clone with a count of one. The chain is built from TRBV28 and TRBJ2-2; 7 positions agree with TRBD1. The CDR3 loop spans 16 amino acids. CDR1 and CDR2 (germline): MDHEN, SYDVKM. V shed 5 bases, J shed 6 bases, and the junction held 12 bases outside the gene matches. The CDR3 loop reads CASSLGGLGVSGELFF. The CDR3 coding sequence is TGTGCCAGCAGTCTAGGGGGCCTCGGTGTTTCCGGGGAGCTGTTTTTT.

The chain recombines TRBV19 with TRBJ1-5; D gene ambiguous. Looked up from germline, CDR1 is LNHDA and CDR2 is SQIVND (reference sequence). The CDR3 has 14 residues. The germline V and J ends were trimmed by 3 bases and 2 bases, with 8 bases remaining between them. CDR3 loop: CASSMISRNQPQHF. The CDR3 DNA sequence: TGTGCCAGTAGTATGATCAGTCGCAATCAGCCCCAGCATTTT.

The gene calls are TRBV28 and TRBJ2-7; 8 bases map to TRBD1. In germline, CDR1 is MDHEN, CDR2 SYDVKM. The CDR3 contains 17 residues. V lost 2 bases to trimming and J lost 5 bases; unmatched junction nucleotides: 14. DNA for the CDR3: TGTGCCAGCAGTTTAGGTCCGGGACAGGTTTCTAGGGACGAGCAGTACTTC. This translates into CASSLGPGQVSRDEQYF. Full variable domain (outside the CDR3, taken from reference TRBV28 and TRBJ2-7): DVKVTQSSRYLVKRTGEKVFLECVQDMDHENMFWYRQDPGLGLRLIYFSYDVKMKEKGDIPEGYSVSREKKERFSLILESASTNQTSMYLCASSLGPGQVSRDEQYFGPGTRLTVT.

The chain carries TRBV11-2 and TRBJ2-5; D possibly uses TRBD1 or TRBD2 (6 bases each). The J call may be wrong; the DNA end is better matched by TRBJ2-7. In germline, CDR1 is SGHAT, CDR2 FQNNGV. The length of the CDR3 is 15 residues. Here the CDR3 DNA reads TGTGCCAGCAGCCCAGGCCGGGGGACATGGTACGAGCAGTACTTC. Amino acid sequence: CASSPGRGTWYEQYF.

CDR3 DNA sequence: TGTGCCAGCAGCTTAGGAGGCATCCGTACCGGGGAGCTGTTTTTT. Translating it yields CASSLGGIRTGELFF. This chain uses TRBV7-6 with TRBJ2-2; D gene unclear. CDR1 is SGHVS and CDR2 is FNYEAQ in the germline V gene. This CDR3 is 15 amino acids long. V lost 1 base, J lost 5 bases, and 11 bases lay in between.

The chain recombines TRBV2 with TRBJ2-7; the match to TRBD1 covers 9 bases. The germline CDR1 and CDR2 sequences are SNHLY and FYNNEI. After removal of 6 bases from V and 3 bases from J, the junction contained 0 bases not matched to a gene. CDR3 size: 12 residues. The CDR3 here is CASRDRGYEQYF. The CDR3 DNA reads as TGTGCCAGCAGGGACAGGGGCTACGAGCAGTACTTC.